This TCR beta chain is drawn from a study of blood T cell repertoires in COVID-19. At the level of the study: The United States, Italy and Spain provided the acute and convalescent COVID-19 samples. The analysed material was cDNA or gDNA that came from T cells, B-cell-depleted T cells, or PBMCs.

This clone appeared a few times. This study enrolled people aged roughly 18 to 89 from approximately 25 US geographic areas. All exposed participants met a person with COVID-19 within 2 weeks before entering the study. The data were produced by immunoSEQ multiplex PCR, yet TCRdb's version contains in-frame clones alone and is incomplete. In the table there are 350,000 or so clones, more than 70% of which are singletons. The sample was PBMCs or T cells enriched from blood (not recorded which). This clonotype was sampled from a woman aged 25 to 39 who had been exposed to COVID-19.

The CDR3 sequence is CASGEGYGYTF. CDR3 DNA sequence: TGTGCCTCCGGGGAAGGCTATGGCTACACCTTC. The chain is built from TRBV19 and TRBJ1-2; D is undetermined. The germline CDR1 and CDR2 sequences are LNHDA and SQIVND (reference sequence). This CDR3 is 11 amino acids long. V was shortened by 11 bases and J by 4 bases, with 11 bases between the two germline ends.